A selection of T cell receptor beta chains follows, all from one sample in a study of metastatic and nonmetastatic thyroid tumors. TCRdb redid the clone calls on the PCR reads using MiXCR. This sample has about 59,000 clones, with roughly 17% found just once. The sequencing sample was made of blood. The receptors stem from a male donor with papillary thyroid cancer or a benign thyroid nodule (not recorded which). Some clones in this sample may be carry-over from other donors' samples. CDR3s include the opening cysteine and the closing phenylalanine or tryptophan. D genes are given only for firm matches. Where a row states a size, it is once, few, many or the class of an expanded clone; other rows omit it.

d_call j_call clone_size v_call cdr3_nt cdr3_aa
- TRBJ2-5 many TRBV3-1 TGTGCCAGCAGCCGCCCCGACAAGCTGCAAGAGACCCAGTACTTC CASSRPDKLQETQYF
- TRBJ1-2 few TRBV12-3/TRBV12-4 TGTGCCAGCATTTCTGCTAGCTATGGCTACACCTTC CASISASYGYTF
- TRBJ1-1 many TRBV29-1 TGCAGCGTTACGGCCCCGAACACTGAAGCTTTCTTT CSVTAPNTEAFF
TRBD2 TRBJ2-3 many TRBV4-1 TGCGCCACTCCGACTAGCGAGATCACAGATACGCAGTATTTT CATPTSEITDTQYF
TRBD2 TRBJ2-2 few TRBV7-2 TGTGCCAGTTTACCGAAGCGGGGCGGGGAGCTGTTTTTT CASLPKRGGELFF
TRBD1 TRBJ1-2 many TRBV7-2 TGTGCCAGCAGCTTCGACAGGGTAGTTGGTGGCTACACCTTC CASSFDRVVGGYTF
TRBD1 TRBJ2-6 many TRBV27 TGTGCCAGCAGCCAGACAGGGGGAGGAGGGGCCAACGTCCTGACTTTC CASSQTGGGGANVLTF
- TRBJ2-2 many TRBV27 TGTGCCAGCAGTTTACGGCGGGATTTCACCGGGGAGCTGTTTTTT CASSLRRDFTGELFF
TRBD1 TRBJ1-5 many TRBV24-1 TGTGCCACCAGTGATGCGGGACAGGGGAGTCAGAGCAATCAGCCCCAGCATTTT CATSDAGQGSQSNQPQHF
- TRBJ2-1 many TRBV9 TGTGCCAGCCGCCCAATTAGCGGCAGCTCCTACAATGAGCAGTTCTTC CASRPISGSSYNEQFF
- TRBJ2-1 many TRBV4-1 TGCGCCAGCAAAGCGGCCTCCTACAATGAGCAGTTCTTC CASKAASYNEQFF
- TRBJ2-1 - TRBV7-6 TGTGCCAGTAGCCCCCGACAGGTCTATGAGCAGTTCTTC CASSPRQVYEQFF
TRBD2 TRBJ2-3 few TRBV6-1 TGTGCCAGCGGACTAGCTAGCACAGATACGCAGTATTTT CASGLASTDTQYF
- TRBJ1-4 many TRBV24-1 TGTGCCACCTCGGAGGATAATGAAAAACTGTTTTTT CATSEDNEKLFF
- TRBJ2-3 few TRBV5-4 TGTGCCAGCAACCCCTTAGGTTTGAGCACAGATACGCAGTATTTT CASNPLGLSTDTQYF
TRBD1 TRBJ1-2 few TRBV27 TGTGCCAGCAAAAATGACAGGGTGCTTAGTGGCCACACCTTC CASKNDRVLSGHTF
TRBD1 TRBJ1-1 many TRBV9 TGTGCCAGCAGCGTAGGACAGGGGGCGAACACTGAAGCTTTCTTT CASSVGQGANTEAFF
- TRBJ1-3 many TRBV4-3 TGCGCCAGCAGCCAAGATTCTCAAGACTTTGGAAACACCATATATTTT CASSQDSQDFGNTIYF
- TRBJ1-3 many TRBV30 TGTGCCTGGAGTGTTGATCTCAACTCTGGAAACACCATATATTTT CAWSVDLNSGNTIYF
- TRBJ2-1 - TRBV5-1 TGCGCCAGAAGCTTGGGCGCACTAACCACCCCGTTCTTC CARSLGALTTPFF
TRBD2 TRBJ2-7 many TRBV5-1 TGCGCCAGCAGCTCCGGCGGGGGGAAGAACGAGCAGTACTTC CASSSGGGKNEQYF
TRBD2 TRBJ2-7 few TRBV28 TGTGCCAGCAGTACCTATGGTACTAGCGGCAGCTACGAGCAGTACTTC CASSTYGTSGSYEQYF
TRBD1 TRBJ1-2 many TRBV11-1 TGTGCCAGCAGCCTCGGGACAGCGTCACTTCTTGGGAACTATGGCTACACCTTC CASSLGTASLLGNYGYTF
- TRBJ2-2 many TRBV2 TGTGCCAGCTGCGGACAAGACACCGGGGAGCTGTTTTTT CASCGQDTGELFF
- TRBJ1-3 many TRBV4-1 TGCGCCAGCAGCCACCCCCCAGGGTGGCCTGGAAACACCATATATTTT CASSHPPGWPGNTIYF
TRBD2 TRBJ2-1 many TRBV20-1 TGCAGTGCTCTTAGCGGGGGGTCGATTGGGCAGTTCTTC CSALSGGSIGQFF
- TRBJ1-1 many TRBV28 TGTGCCAGCAGTTCCGGCTACCTCACTGAAGCTTTCTTT CASSSGYLTEAFF
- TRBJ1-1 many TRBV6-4 TGTGCCGGGTCCCCAGGGTGCACTGAAGCTTTCTTT CAGSPGCTEAFF
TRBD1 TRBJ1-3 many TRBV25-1 TGTGCCAGCAGTGGACAGGGAGCTGGAAACACCATATATTTT CASSGQGAGNTIYF
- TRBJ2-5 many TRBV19 TGTGCCAGTAGTATAGGGCCCGAAACGTACATGGACTTC CASSIGPETYMDF
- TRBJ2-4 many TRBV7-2 TGTGCCAGCAGCTTATCCAGGGATTCAAACATTCAGTACTTC CASSLSRDSNIQYF
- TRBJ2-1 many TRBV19 TGTGCCAGTAGACGGTCGCGGGACTACAATGAGCAGTTCTTC CASRRSRDYNEQFF
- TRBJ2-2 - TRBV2 TGTGCCAGCAGTGAAGGAAGACAGGGAGGAGGCACCGGGGAGCTGTTTTTT CASSEGRQGGGTGELFF
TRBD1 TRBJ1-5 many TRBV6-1 TGTGCCAGTGGACAGGAATATCAGCCCCAGCATTTT CASGQEYQPQHF
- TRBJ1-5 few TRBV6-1 TGTGCCAGCACCAGCTACAGGTCAAGCAATCAGCCCCAGCATTTT CASTSYRSSNQPQHF
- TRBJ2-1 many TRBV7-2 TGTGCCAGCAGCACTCGACAACGTAATGAGCAGTTCTTC CASSTRQRNEQFF
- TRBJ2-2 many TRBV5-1 TGCGCCAGCAGCTTGGAAGGGGGGGACACCGGGGAGCTGTTTTTT CASSLEGGDTGELFF
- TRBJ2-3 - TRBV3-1 TGTGCCAGCAGCGGGTACCAGCGTCAATCCACAGATACGCAGTATTTT CASSGYQRQSTDTQYF
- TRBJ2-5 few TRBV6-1 TGTGCCAGCAGTCCTCCTGCTTGGCAGGGTAGTGGTACCCAGTACTTC CASSPPAWQGSGTQYF
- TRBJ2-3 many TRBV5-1 TGCGCCAGCAGTCATACTACAGATACGCAGTATTTT CASSHTTDTQYF
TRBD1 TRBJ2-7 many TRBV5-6 TGTGCCAGCAGCTTGTCAGGGGGCCTTAAGTACTTC CASSLSGGLKYF
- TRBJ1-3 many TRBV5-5 TGTGCCAGCAGCTTGGCCGATGGCGGGGGAAACACCATATATTTT CASSLADGGGNTIYF
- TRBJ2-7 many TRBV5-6 TGTGCCAGCTCGAGGCTAGCGTGGGAGCAGTACTTC CASSRLAWEQYF
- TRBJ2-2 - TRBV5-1 TGCGCCAGCAGCTTTTCCCCTACCAATGGCGGCGAGCTGTTTTTT CASSFSPTNGGELFF
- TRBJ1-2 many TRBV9 TGTGCCACCAGTGGCATAAGGGGCTACACCTTC CATSGIRGYTF
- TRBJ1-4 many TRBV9 TGTGCCAGCAGCGGCCGGGACATGGCTGATGAAAAACTGTTTTTT CASSGRDMADEKLFF